This T cell receptor beta chain was observed in a study of blood T cell repertoires in COVID-19. Study summary: Donors in the United States, Italy and Spain gave samples during acute or convalescent COVID-19. The analysed material was cDNA or gDNA that came from T cells, B-cell-depleted T cells, or PBMCs.

Participants were aged 18 to 89 years, lived in 20 to 30 US areas, and enrolled virtually. Cohort 3 donors were reported recovered after two negative PCRs, clearance, or symptom resolution. The table came from immunoSEQ multiplex PCR; TCRdb's copy has only in-frame clones and leaves some out. The sample contains fewer than 300,000 clones, 90% of which appear only once. The CDR3 loop spans 14 amino acids. Germline V gives CDR1 MDHEN, CDR2 SYDVKM. Trimming stripped 3 bases from V and 2 bases from J, with 11 bases between. The V gene is TRBV28, the J gene TRBJ2-7; maybe TRBD2 (7 bases). This receptor was taken from a woman in her twenties or thirties who had recovered from COVID-19. Material: PBMCs or T cells enriched from blood (not recorded which). CDR3 nucleotide sequence: TGTGCCAGCAGTTTCGGGGGGCAGGCCTACGAGCAGTACTTC. Translated, it gives CASSFGGQAYEQYF.